This T cell receptor beta chain was documented in a study of shared clonotypes between healthy human individuals. Study overall: Participating donors consisted of two women and a few men aged 18 to 49. For every donor, three CD4 naive, three CD4 memory, two CD8 naive and one CD8 memory plates were used.

The naive CD8 population came from CD45RO-negative cells selected for CCR7, without terminally differentiated effector memory CD45RA+ cells. Donors, healthy HIV-negative adults, lacked recent acute infections or vaccinations. TCRdb's copy holds only in-frame clones and misses some; the assay was immunoSEQ multiplex PCR. The sample includes more than 2 million clones, about 95% of them seen just once. The germline V gene encodes CDR1 SNHLY and CDR2 FYNNEI. After removal of 2 bases from V and 7 bases from J, the junction contained 6 bases not matched to a gene. The CDR3 has 16 amino acids. V and J are TRBV2 and TRBJ2-1, with 12 bases that match TRBD1. The specimen was naive CD8+ T cells sorted from blood. The source of this sequence is a man aged 18 to 29 in good health. In nucleotides, the CDR3 is TGTGCCAGCAGTGAATTGGGGACAGGGGGCAGAAATGAGCAGTTCTTC. It encodes CASSELGTGGRNEQFF.